These 2 T cell receptor beta chains were sequenced from one sample in a study of T cell repertoires and HLA-DP antigens (dated by TCRdb to the late 2010s). Libraries were built with the immunoSEQ multiplex PCR assay. TCRdb provides this immuneACCESS table in a form limited to in-frame rearrangements. Some clones are lacking; in checked studies, under half of them reflect an unresolved V gene, and why the rest are absent is not known. The sample table records approximately 100,000 clones; around nine tenths of these occur just once. The top ten hold about 1.8% of the sample. These receptors' antigens are unknown. The sequencing input was CD4+ T cells from PBMCs. The receptors were gathered from a man aged 50 or older in good health and CMV-seronegative.

The V call is TRBV9, the J call TRBJ1-4; D gene ambiguous. This CDR3 has 15 amino acids. CDR1 is SGDLS, CDR2 YYNGEE, per germline. Trimming took 4 bases from V and 4 from J, leaving 14 bases between them. CDR3 protein: CASSSPGKDNEKLFF. Here the CDR3 DNA reads TGTGCCAGCAGCTCACCTGGGAAAGATAATGAAAAACTGTTTTTT. Full variable domain (remainder filled in from reference TRBV9 and TRBJ1-4): DSGVTQTPKHLITATGQRVTLRCSPRSGDLSVYWYQQSLDQGLQFLIQYYNGEERAKGNILERFSAQQFPDLHSELNLSSLELGDSALYFCASSSPGKDNEKLFFGSGTQLSVL.

This clone has just a few counts. CDR3 sequence reads: CASSYSAIGGFTEAFF. The CDR3 DNA follows: TGTGCCAGCAGTTACTCCGCGATAGGGGGTTTCACTGAAGCTTTCTTT. The rearrangement links TRBV6-5 to TRBJ1-1; possibly TRBD1 for D (6 bases). The CDR3 spans 16 residues. The germline gives CDR1 MNHEY, CDR2 SVGAGI. V was clipped by 0 bases and J by 4 bases, with 15 bases between them.